This T cell receptor (beta chain) was sequenced in a study of blood T cell repertoires in COVID-19 (dated by TCRdb to about 2020). For context, the study as a whole: The collaborator samples originated in the United States, Italy and Spain and spanned the acute and convalescent phases of COVID-19. The repertoires were released in a freely available public database meant as a resource for research on the immune response to SARS-CoV-2. The material from the prospective study consisted of cDNA or gDNA derived from T cells, B-cell-depleted T cells, or PBMCs. The samples were drawn from two sources: the first 160 participants of the ongoing ImmuneRACE study, and approximately 1,300 subjects contributed by 6 global collaborators. Sample metadata almost always included a de-identified subject ID, COVID-19 status, age in years and sex. The dataset comprised deeply sampled blood TCRbeta repertoires from subjects exposed to, actively infected with, or recovered from COVID-19. Where HLA class I and class II types were available, the types were taken from metadata supplied by the sample provider, not from assay-based typing.

The immunoSEQ Assay, a bias-controlled multiplex PCR, was used to amplify TCRbeta CDR3 regions from genomic DNA. The study's own analysis went as follows. Nucleated cell counts per sample were estimated from amplification of reference gene primers within the assay. Sequence reads were collapsed and filtered to measure the absolute abundance of every unique TCRbeta CDR3 rearrangement. For each sample, productive Simpson clonality was calculated by taking the square root of Simpson's diversity index across productive rearrangements. This immuneACCESS table, as held by TCRdb, lists in-frame sequences with V and J called but not all clones. Of the missing ones, under half trace to an unresolved V gene in checked studies; the others have no known cause. Clonal size and the V and J genes are those of that table, whereas D and trimming came from the DNA. The table for this sample lists roughly 200,000 clones; 70% to 85% of them were counted only once. In total, the top ten clones hold over 6% of the sample.

Here is what the overall study found, with its caveats: The quantity of clinical and demographic metadata differed by source and by participant and was supplied without curation.

From its cysteine to its phenylalanine, the CDR3 spans 14 amino acids. This entry keeps only the CDR3 DNA: 42 bases, framed from base 1. The germline V gene (reference sequence) provides CDR1 LGHDT and CDR2 YNNKEL. Trimming costs V 5 bases and J 6 bases, and their ends lie 13 bases apart. One collaborating source in Seattle enrolled patients during active infection and followed them longitudinally through the course of disease. Whole blood was collected in K2EDTA tubes by collaborating institutions according to the institutions' own protocols. Collaborator samples were shipped for TCRbeta analysis as frozen whole blood, isolated PBMCs, or DNA extracted from either sample type. A word on this clone: Its antigen target is currently unknown. No much larger clone exists at a distance of one base, and base qualities are not known.

The V and J segments used are TRBV3-1 (or the pseudogene TRBV3-2) and TRBJ1-4; the D gene is not confidently resolved. Input material: peripheral blood. The TCR was taken from a woman of 80 years or more with COVID-19, enrolled during active disease. The CDR3 amino acid sequence is: CASSGNGGYEKLFF. The DNA reads as follows: TGTGCCAGCAGCGGTAATGGAGGATATGAAAAACTGTTTTTT.